This T cell receptor (beta chain) derives from a study of blood T cell repertoires in COVID-19. Background on the study: Samples taken during acute and convalescent COVID-19 were collected in the United States, Italy and Spain. Sources were T cells, B-cell-depleted T cells, or PBMCs; the material itself was cDNA or gDNA.

This CDR3 is built from 14 residues. The ends were cut back, 0 bases at V and 4 bases at J, with 8 bases in the middle. From germline, CDR1 is SGHRS and CDR2 YFSETQ. Assay used: immunoSEQ multiplex PCR; TCRdb lists only in-frame clones, some missing. This table holds about 200,000 clones, 86% found once. The receptor was isolated from a man aged 25-45 years who had recovered from COVID-19. The sample comprised peripheral blood. The chain links TRBV5-1 to TRBJ1-5; D ambiguous. This CDR3 is CASSLGAENQPQHF. The DNA of the CDR3 is TGCGCCAGCAGCTTGGGGGCAGAAAATCAGCCCCAGCATTTT.